Shown below are 15 T cell receptor beta chains from a single sample sequenced in a study of cytomegalovirus exposure and HLA in healthy donors. 13 Jbeta primers and 60 Vbeta primers were used for the PCR. Produced via immunoSEQ multiplex PCR; TCRdb's table is partial and in-frame only. The sample shows roughly 290,000 clones, around 90% of them seen only once. Material for sequencing was PBMCs. Every receptor here comes from a woman under 30 in good health and CMV-seronegative.

V is TRBV7-9 and J is TRBJ1-5; tentative D call: TRBD1 (5 bases). Germline loops: CDR1 SEHNR, CDR2 FQNEAQ (reference sequence). The CDR3 extends over 14 amino acids. V was shortened by 1 base and J by 5 bases, with 9 bases between the two germline ends. The CDR3 protein is CASSLGWGDQPQHF. The CDR3 bases are TGTGCCAGCAGCTTAGGGTGGGGCGATCAGCCCCAGCATTTT.

This clone has a single count. This chain joins TRBV6-6 and TRBJ1-1; no clear D. Trimming cost V 2 bases and J 0 bases, with 10 bases left between them. Germline CDR1 and CDR2: MNHNY and SVGAGI (reference sequence). The CDR3 has 15 amino acids. CDR3 sequence (DNA): TGTGCCAGCAGTTACGGCAGGAACATGAACACTGAAGCTTTCTTT. The encoded protein is CASSYGRNMNTEAFF.

The chain couples TRBV7-9 to TRBJ1-5; maybe TRBD1 (5 bases). CDR1 and CDR2 from the germline V gene are SEHNR and FQNEAQ (reference sequence). This CDR3 comprises 15 residues. Trimming pared 5 bases from V and 5 bases from J, leaving 16 bases between. The CDR3, as DNA: TGTGCCAGCAGCCCTGACAGAATTGTCCATCAGCCCCAGCATTTT. This gives the protein CASSPDRIVHQPQHF.

A single count supports this clone. The V and J genes are TRBV5-1 and TRBJ1-2; D not resolved. CDR3 length: 14 amino acids. Trimming shortened V by 0 bases and J by 7 bases, and 13 bases separated the two germline ends. Germline loops: CDR1 SGHRS, CDR2 YFSETQ. CDR3 loop: CASSLGDGSGGYTF. The CDR3 DNA is TGCGCCAGCAGCTTGGGTGACGGCTCGGGTGGCTACACCTTC.

This chain joins TRBV5-4 and TRBJ1-1; D not certain. The V end was cut by 5 bases, the J end by 0 bases, with 14 bases between. Per the germline V gene, CDR1 is SGHNT and CDR2 is YYREEE (reference sequence). CDR3 length equals 15 residues. The CDR3 coding sequence is TGTGCCAGCAGAAATATCGGGGTAATGAACACTGAAGCTTTCTTT. It is translated as CASRNIGVMNTEAFF.

The chain links TRBV13 to TRBJ2-7, with TRBD1 matching over 7 bases. CDR1 is PRHDT, CDR2 FYEKMQ, per germline (reference sequence). The V and J ends lost 5 bases and 4 bases, in that order; junction bases with no gene match: 11. The CDR3 consists of 15 residues. Written as DNA, the CDR3 is TGTGCCAGCAGCGTTAGGGGGCCTCGAGCTTACGAGCAGTACTTC. It translates to CASSVRGPRAYEQYF.

This clone appeared a single time. The chain has TRBV6-6 and TRBJ2-7; TRBD1 aligns across 8 bases. This CDR3 spans 14 amino acids. Losses at the gene ends were 5 bases for V and 4 bases for J; bases not matched to a gene: 7. Germline CDR1 is MNHNY and CDR2 is SVGAGI (reference sequence). The CDR3 sequence is CASSNRGMSYEQYF. CDR3 nucleotides: TGTGCCAGCAGTAACAGGGGGATGAGTTACGAGCAGTACTTC.

CDR3 amino acids: CASSAPQDVPGLVTDTQYF. The CDR3, as DNA: TGTGCCAGCAGTGCACCCCAGGACGTTCCGGGGTTGGTTACAGATACGCAGTATTTT. The rearrangement links TRBV2 to TRBJ2-3; maybe TRBD2 (5 bases). The CDR3 has 19 amino acids. The V gene's germline CDR1 is SNHLY and CDR2 FYNNEI. Trimming removed 4 bases from V and 3 bases from J, with 26 bases in between.

This chain uses TRBV5-4 with TRBJ1-1; D uncertain. This CDR3 comprises 14 residues. CDR1 and CDR2 (germline): SGHNT, YYREEE (reference sequence). The V end was cut by 1 base, the J end by 0 bases, with 7 bases between. CDR3 nucleotides: TGTGCCAGCAGCTTGTTGTCGGTGAACACTGAAGCTTTCTTT. It yields the protein CASSLLSVNTEAFF. Complete variable domain (other parts from reference TRBV5-4 and TRBJ1-1): ETGVTQSPTHLIKTRGQQVTLRCSSQSGHNTVSWYQQALGQGPQFIFQYYREEENGRGNFPPRFSGLQFPNYSSELNVNALELDDSALYLCASSLLSVNTEAFFGQGTRLTVV.

This chain uses TRBV5-1 with TRBJ1-4; tentative D call: TRBD1 (5 bases). Trimming removed 2 bases from V and 6 bases from J, with 11 bases in between. The CDR3 runs 14 residues. In germline, CDR1 is SGHRS, CDR2 YFSETQ. The CDR3 coding sequence is TGCGCCAGCAGCTTTACAGGACACGATGAAAAACTGTTTTTT. Translation gives CASSFTGHDEKLFF. Drawing the rest from reference TRBV5-1 and TRBJ1-4, the complete variable domain is KAGVTQTPRYLIKTRGQQVTLSCSPISGHRSVSWYQQTPGQGLQFLFEYFSETQRNKGNFPGRFSGRQFSNSRSEMNVSTLELGDSALYLCASSFTGHDEKLFFGSGTQLSVL.

V usage is TRBV5-1 and J usage is TRBJ2-7, with 8 bases lining up with TRBD1. CDR1 SGHRS and CDR2 YFSETQ come from the germline V gene. CDR3 length: 14 amino acids. Losses at the gene ends were 4 bases for V and 5 bases for J; bases not matched to a gene: 8. This CDR3 reads CASSARTGQDEQYF. DNA of the CDR3: TGCGCCAGCAGCGCCCGGACAGGGCAAGACGAGCAGTACTTC.

This sequence joins TRBV7-9 and TRBJ2-2; the D gene is possibly TRBD1 (5 bases). V was clipped by 5 bases and J by 4 bases, with 23 bases between them. The CDR3 length is 18 residues. Germline V gene data show CDR1 as SEHNR and CDR2 as FQNEAQ (reference sequence). This CDR3 reads CASSQLDWGAKSTGELFF. The CDR3 nucleotides are TGTGCCAGCAGCCAGCTCGACTGGGGCGCCAAGTCCACCGGGGAGCTGTTTTTT.

The rearrangement links TRBV7-9 to TRBJ1-2; D is perhaps TRBD1 (5 bases). The V end lost 5 bases, the J end lost 6 bases, and 16 bases lay between the germline ends. Germline lookup yields CDR1 SEHNR and CDR2 FQNEAQ (reference sequence). This CDR3 has 14 residues. CDR3 in amino acids: CASSLGAGFHGYTF. CDR3 DNA: TGTGCCAGCAGCCTAGGGGCAGGGTTTCATGGCTACACCTTC. The full variable domain, completed using reference TRBV7-9 and TRBJ1-2, is DTGVSQNPRHKITKRGQNVTFRCDPISEHNRLYWYRQTLGQGPEFLTYFQNEAQLEKSRLLSDRFSAERPKGSFSTLEIQRTEQGDSAMYLCASSLGAGFHGYTFGSGTRLTVV.

The chain combines TRBV6-5 with TRBJ2-2; tentative D call: TRBD2 (7 bases). Germline assignment: CDR1 MNHEY and CDR2 SVGAGI. This CDR3 comprises 15 residues. V was clipped by 6 bases and J by 4 bases, with 15 bases between them. The CDR3 region is CASRPGGPGTGELFF. For the CDR3, the DNA is TGTGCCAGCAGACCCGGGGGGCCAGGCACCGGGGAGCTGTTTTTT.

This clone was recorded a few times. This chain connects TRBV27 to TRBJ2-5; 8 bases are shared with TRBD1. Germline V lookup: CDR1 MNHEY, CDR2 SMNVEV (reference sequence). J was trimmed by 0 bases and V by 6 bases; bases with no gene match: 3. The length of the CDR3 is 14 residues. The CDR3: CASSLTGDQETQYF. The DNA of the CDR3 is TGTGCCAGCAGCCTGACAGGGGACCAAGAGACCCAGTACTTC.